This T cell receptor beta chain was recovered during a study of identical twins. This clonotype was observed many times. Its antigen is not identified. Via MiXCR, TCRdb re-called the 5' RACE reads, giving one row per CDR3 protein. The data contain about 520,000 distinct CDR3 sequences, around 20% of them seen just once; the ten biggest clones take up around 1%. Whole-study findings and limits: Insertions were fewer in abundant cord blood beta clonotypes, whereas memory repertoires showed none of this pattern.

This CDR3 spans 13 amino acids. Trimming pared 5 bases from V and 1 base from J, leaving 7 bases between. CDR1 and CDR2 from the germline V gene are SEHNR and FQNEAQ (reference sequence). There were only healthy Caucasians among the donors. The sample was also linked to a second study, of T cells expressing NK-cell markers.

This chain uses TRBV7-9 with TRBJ2-3, with D unresolved. The clonotype was recovered from a woman aged 18-30 years in good health. Sample: CD4+ T cells sorted from blood. The CDR3 is CASSAAGTDTQYF. CDR3 DNA sequence: TGTGCCAGCAGCGCCGCGGGCACAGATACGCAGTATTTT. The complete variable domain, with remaining parts taken from reference TRBV7-9 and TRBJ2-3, reads DTGVSQNPRHKITKRGQNVTFRCDPISEHNRLYWYRQTLGQGPEFLTYFQNEAQLEKSRLLSDRFSAERPKGSFSTLEIQRTEQGDSAMYLCASSAAGTDTQYFGPGTRLTVL.